Following are 30 T cell receptor beta chains from one sample sequenced in a study of T-cell reconstitution after alpha-beta-depleted transplantation in children (TCRdb year 2016). Library prep was done by PCR. TCRdb lists the instrument as Illumina HiSeq 2500. Molecular barcoding was employed in the preparation of TCR libraries, with unique molecular identifiers being used to normalize TCRbeta repertoire quantification. TCRdb handled the public reads itself, with Q25 trimming in fastp and clone calling in MiXCR, and kept productive beta chains. Each record represents a unique CDR3 protein, reported with the most common genes and DNA among its rows. This sample lists roughly 500,000 distinct CDR3 sequences; about 18% were detected once. The top ten constitute over 3% of the sample. The sequenced sample was PBMCs from the stem cell graft donor, obtained from the stem cell graft. These receptors came from a human donor who donated a stem cell graft to a child with acute lymphoblastic leukemia.

The V gene is TRBV29-1, the J gene TRBJ2-7, with D tentatively TRBD2 (5 bases). Between the trimmed V and J ends, which lost 6 bases and 7 bases, there was a span of 19 bases. This CDR3 is 13 amino acids long. Germline CDR1 is SQVTM and CDR2 is ANQGSEA. The CDR3 DNA follows: TGCAGCGTCCGGGGAACTGACCTACGGGAGCAGTACTTC. Amino acid sequence: CSVRGTDLREQYF.

This clonotype was recorded a few times. The chain has TRBV5-1 and TRBJ1-1, with D perhaps TRBD1 (6 bases). CDR3 size: 16 residues. V lost 4 bases and J lost 1, with 17 bases in between. Germline V gene data show CDR1 as SGHRS and CDR2 as YFSETQ. The CDR3 DNA sequence: TGCGCCAGCAGCCCCGTCATCGGGGGCGGGAACACTGAAGCTTTCTTT. Translating it yields CASSPVIGGGNTEAFF.

V and J are TRBV5-5 and TRBJ2-7; D may be TRBD2 (6 bases). From germline, CDR1 is SGHKS and CDR2 YYEKEE (reference sequence). Trimming left V 6 bases short and J 2 bases short, with 15 bases between. This CDR3 has 14 amino acids. CDR3 in amino acids: CASINPGGAYEQYF. In DNA, the CDR3 is TGTGCCAGCATTAACCCCGGGGGAGCCTACGAGCAGTACTTC.

Regarding this clonotype: One end of the junction is discordant with germline, which a read error may explain. The chain joins TRBV29-1 to TRBJ2-6, with D perhaps TRBD1 (6 bases). In germline, CDR1 is SQVTM, CDR2 ANQGSEA. The CDR3 has 16 residues. As DNA, the CDR3 is TGCAGCGTTGTTCCCTCAGGGGTGTCTGGGGCCAACGGCCTGACTTTC. Residues: CSVVPSGVSGANGLTF.

The V gene is TRBV9, the J gene TRBJ1-2, with D possibly being TRBD1 (6 bases). V gave up 0 bases and J gave up 2 bases, with 11 bases separating them. Per germline, CDR1 SGDLS and CDR2 YYNGEE. The CDR3 is 15 residues long. CDR3 bases: TGTGCCAGCAGCGTAGCTACAGGGTCCAACTATGGCTACACCTTC. It codes for CASSVATGSNYGYTF.

CDR3 protein: CSARQGRSNQPQHF. Written as DNA, the CDR3 is TGCAGTGCAAGACAGGGGCGGAGCAATCAGCCCCAGCATTTT. This rearrangement joins TRBV20-1 to TRBJ1-5; 8 positions agree with TRBD1. The CDR3 runs to 14 residues. Germline CDR1 DFQATT, CDR2 SNEGSKA (reference sequence). Germline trimming cut 6 bases from V and 1 base from J; bases unmatched to any gene: 5.

The table lists this clonotype with a few counts. This chain joins TRBV19 and TRBJ2-1; D not resolved. Germline values: CDR1 LNHDA, CDR2 SQIVND (reference sequence). The CDR3 has 16 amino acids. Trimming cost V 1 base and J 0 bases, with 10 bases left between them. CDR3 coding DNA: TGTGCCAGTAGTATAGGATCGATGAGCTCCTACAATGAGCAGTTCTTC. This gives the protein CASSIGSMSSYNEQFF.

This clonotype came up a few times. CDR3 in DNA: TGTGCCAGCAGTTACTCTACCCGACAGGGCCAGTACTTC. Amino acids: CASSYSTRQGQYF. The rearrangement uses TRBV6-5 and TRBJ2-5; TRBD1 aligns across 7 bases. This CDR3 contains 13 residues. With 0 bases clipped from V and 10 bases from J, the junction kept 5 bases outside the gene matches. CDR1 and CDR2 (germline): MNHEY, SVGAGI.

The CDR3, as DNA: TGCAGTGCTGGGGGGAGCTCCTACAATGAGCAGTTCTTC. Translating gives CSAGGSSYNEQFF. V gene TRBV20-1 combines with J gene TRBJ2-1; D possibly corresponds to TRBD2 (6 bases). The CDR3 is 13 amino acids. V was clipped by 5 bases and J by 0 bases, with 8 bases between them. The germline V gene has CDR1 DFQATT and CDR2 SNEGSKA (reference sequence).

V is TRBV29-1 and J is TRBJ2-3, with D unclear. V was shortened by 7 bases and J by 2 bases, with 7 bases between the two germline ends. The CDR3 is 11 residues long. Germline CDR1 reads SQVTM; CDR2 reads ANQGSEA. The CDR3 sequence is CSGQPTDTQYF. For the CDR3, the DNA is TGCAGCGGCCAACCCACAGATACGCAGTATTTT.

The chain employs TRBV12-5 and TRBJ1-1, with 11 bases identical to TRBD1. The CDR3 is 20 amino acids. Germline V lookup: CDR1 LGHNT, CDR2 FRNRAP. V trimming: 0 bases; J trimming: 1 base; junction bases outside the gene matches: 13. In nucleotides, the CDR3 is TGTGCTAGTGGTTTGGTAGTCTTCGGACAGGGGGCCGGTGGGAACACTGAAGCTTTCTTT. Its protein is CASGLVVFGQGAGGNTEAFF.

This sequence joins TRBV29-1 and TRBJ2-3, with D perhaps TRBD2 (6 bases). The CDR3 is 15 amino acids. Germline values: CDR1 SQVTM, CDR2 ANQGSEA. V lost 3 bases to trimming and J lost 2 bases, with 15 bases between them. DNA for the CDR3: TGCAGCGTTGAGAGGCCTAGCGACCCCACAGATACGCAGTATTTT. Translated, it gives CSVERPSDPTDTQYF.

The chain uses TRBV5-1 and TRBJ1-2; no firm D call. V was trimmed by 0 bases and J by 4 bases, leaving 7 bases between them. The CDR3 has 13 residues. CDR1 is SGHRS, CDR2 YFSETQ, per germline. CDR3 coding DNA: TGCGCCAGCAGCTTGGTGGTCAGCTATGGCTACACCTTC. It encodes CASSLVVSYGYTF.

In its sample, this clonotype was seen a few times. V is TRBV9 and J is TRBJ2-1; D possibly corresponds to TRBD1 (5 bases). CDR1 is SGDLS, CDR2 YYNGEE, per germline. This CDR3 region has 18 residues. Trimming removed 4 bases from V and 0 bases from J, with 20 bases in between. CDR3 DNA: TGTGCCAGCAGCCCCCGCACCCAGGGAACGAGCTCCTACAATGAGCAGTTCTTC. Its translation: CASSPRTQGTSSYNEQFF.

A few counts support this clonotype. The chain has TRBV27 and TRBJ2-7, with D possibly TRBD2 on 6 matching bases. The V end lost 2 bases, the J end lost 6 bases, and 11 bases lay between the germline ends. The CDR3 has 13 residues. Germline V lookup: CDR1 MNHEY, CDR2 SMNVEV (reference sequence). Written as DNA, the CDR3 is TGTGCCAGCAGTTTAGGGACTTGGAGCGAGCAGTACTTC. Encoded protein: CASSLGTWSEQYF.

The gene calls are TRBV6-1 and TRBJ2-1; 7 bases are shared with TRBD2. The CDR3 is 17 amino acids. Germline V gene data show CDR1 as MNHNS and CDR2 as SASEGT. V shed 5 bases, J shed 6 bases, and the junction held 16 bases outside the gene matches. The CDR3 nucleotides are TGTGCCAGCAGTCCGCCCCGTGGTAGCGGGCTCTCCAATGAGCAGTTCTTC. It translates to CASSPPRGSGLSNEQFF.

The table lists this clonotype with many counts. The chain links TRBV27 to TRBJ2-1; TRBD2 aligns across 10 bases. The CDR3 is 16 amino acids. The germline V gene has CDR1 MNHEY and CDR2 SMNVEV (reference sequence). Losses at the gene ends were 3 bases for V and 0 bases for J; bases not matched to a gene: 2. CDR3 nucleotide sequence: TGTGCCAGCAGTTTCCCTAGCGGGAGCTCCTACAATGAGCAGTTCTTC. Amino acids: CASSFPSGSSYNEQFF.

This clonotype turned up a few times. This sequence joins TRBV7-8 and TRBJ1-1; 7 positions agree with TRBD1. Germline loops: CDR1 SGHVS, CDR2 FQNEAQ. After removal of 8 bases from V and 1 base from J, the junction contained 1 base not matched to a gene. This CDR3 comprises 12 residues. The CDR3 spells CASYRGNTEAFF. In nucleotides, the CDR3 is TGTGCCAGCTACAGGGGGAACACTGAAGCTTTCTTT.

This clonotype occurred a few times. The chain recombines TRBV12-3 or TRBV12-4 with TRBJ2-7, with 10 bases fitting TRBD2. V shed 6 bases and J 7 bases; nucleotides not matched to a gene: 6. The CDR3 is 13 amino acids. As DNA, the CDR3 is TGTGCCAGCAGGAGCGGGAGGGCCACTGAGCAGTACTTC. This gives the protein CASRSGRATEQYF.

This chain's CDR3 is CASSRAGSRLSNQPQHF. The CDR3 region has the DNA TGTGCCAGCAGTCGGGCCGGGAGTCGCCTTAGCAATCAGCCCCAGCATTTT. The J gene is TRBJ1-5, the V gene TRBV27; the D is unclear. Germline loops: CDR1 MNHEY, CDR2 SMNVEV (reference sequence). The CDR3 covers 17 residues. The V and J ends lost 5 bases and 0 bases respectively, with 17 bases between them.

The chain recombines TRBV13 with TRBJ2-7; 7 nucleotides match TRBD2. Trimming cost V 2 bases and J 2 bases; bases outside gene matches: 6. CDR1 and CDR2 (germline): PRHDT, FYEKMQ (reference sequence). The CDR3 runs 15 residues. Here the CDR3 reads CASSLRGRAPYEQYF. CDR3 sequence (DNA): TGTGCCAGCAGCTTACGAGGGAGGGCCCCCTACGAGCAGTACTTC.

CDR3 DNA sequence: TGTGCCAGCAGACAAACGGGACAGCTCTACGAGCAGTACTTC. This gives the protein CASRQTGQLYEQYF. The V call is TRBV6-1, the J call TRBJ2-7, with TRBD1 identical over 7 bases. With V trimmed by 6 bases and J by 3 bases, 8 bases remained unmatched. The germline V gene encodes CDR1 MNHNS and CDR2 SASEGT. The CDR3 consists of 14 residues.

V is TRBV5-6 and J is TRBJ2-1; D remains ambiguous. The CDR3 runs to 15 residues. The germline CDR1 and CDR2 sequences are SGHDT and YYEEEE. Trimming took off 0 bases at V and 2 bases at J, with 9 bases between the two ends. The chain's CDR3 is CASSLDFRTYNEQFF. DNA of the CDR3: TGTGCCAGCAGCTTGGACTTTCGTACCTACAATGAGCAGTTCTTC.

The chain links TRBV20-1 to TRBJ1-2; 10 bases fit TRBD1. Per germline, CDR1 DFQATT and CDR2 SNEGSKA (reference sequence). The V and J ends lost 7 bases and 8 bases, in that order; junction bases with no gene match: 7. This CDR3 has 12 amino acids. The CDR3, as DNA: TGCAGTGTTAAGACAGGGGGCGGCGGCTACACCTTC. Its translation is CSVKTGGGGYTF.

The chain links TRBV4-1 to TRBJ2-1; D may be TRBD1 (6 bases). Germline V gives CDR1 MGHRA, CDR2 YSYEKL. Trimming stripped 0 bases from V and 7 bases from J, with 22 bases between. The CDR3 runs 18 residues. The CDR3 is CASSQDRYSGALGNEQFF. CDR3 DNA: TGCGCCAGCAGCCAAGACCGATATTCAGGGGCGCTCGGGAATGAGCAGTTCTTC.

This chain uses TRBV6-2 or TRBV6-3 with TRBJ1-2, with 7 bases that match TRBD1. With 0 bases clipped from V and 0 bases from J, the junction kept 4 bases outside the gene matches. CDR3 size: 16 residues. CDR1 and CDR2 (germline): MNHEY, SVGEGT. The CDR3 DNA follows: TGTGCCAGCAGTTACTCTCCAGGGGGATCTAACTATGGCTACACCTTC. This sequence encodes CASSYSPGGSNYGYTF.

This clonotype was seen a few times. The rearrangement joins TRBV7-9 to TRBJ2-5; a weak D match, TRBD1 (5 bases). The germline V gene has CDR1 SEHNR and CDR2 FQNEAQ (reference sequence). The CDR3 loop spans 14 amino acids. Trimming left V 3 bases short and J 1 base short, with 9 bases between. The CDR3 DNA is TGTGCCAGCAGCTTCACGGACACCCAAGAGACCCAGTACTTC. Protein: CASSFTDTQETQYF.

This clonotype occurred a few times. The chain joins TRBV12-3 or TRBV12-4 to TRBJ2-5, with a weak D call TRBD2 (5 bases). Trimming removed 4 bases from V and 0 bases from J, with 9 bases in between. This CDR3 is 14 amino acids long. The chain's CDR3 is CASSSRTYQETQYF. In nucleotides, the CDR3 is TGTGCCAGCAGTTCTCGGACTTACCAAGAGACCCAGTACTTC.

The J gene is TRBJ2-3, the V gene TRBV12-3 or TRBV12-4; D gene uncertain. Between the trimmed V and J ends, which lost 6 bases and 1 base, there was a span of 8 bases. This CDR3 has 13 residues. DNA for the CDR3: TGTGCCAGCAGACCCGGTCGCACAGATACGCAGTATTTT. It encodes CASRPGRTDTQYF.

The chain is built from TRBV6-5 and TRBJ2-2; TRBD1 is a possible D gene (5 bases). The CDR3 is 14 residues long. CDR1 is MNHEY and CDR2 is SVGAGI in the germline V gene. V gave up 2 bases and J gave up 9 bases, with 13 bases separating them. The CDR3 DNA is TGTGCCAGCAGTTACAGAGACAGCCATCGGGAGCTGTTTTTT. Its protein product is CASSYRDSHRELFF.